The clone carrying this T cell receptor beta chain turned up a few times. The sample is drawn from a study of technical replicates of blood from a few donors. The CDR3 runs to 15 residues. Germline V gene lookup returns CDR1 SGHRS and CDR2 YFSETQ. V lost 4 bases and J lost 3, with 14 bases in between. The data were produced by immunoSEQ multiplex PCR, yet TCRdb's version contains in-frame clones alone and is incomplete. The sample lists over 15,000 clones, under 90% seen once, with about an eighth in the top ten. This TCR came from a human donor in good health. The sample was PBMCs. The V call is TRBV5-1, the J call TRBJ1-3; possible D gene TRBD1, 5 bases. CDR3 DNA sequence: TGCGCCAGCAGCCCCGGGACGGACTATGGAAACACCATATATTTT. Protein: CASSPGTDYGNTIYF.